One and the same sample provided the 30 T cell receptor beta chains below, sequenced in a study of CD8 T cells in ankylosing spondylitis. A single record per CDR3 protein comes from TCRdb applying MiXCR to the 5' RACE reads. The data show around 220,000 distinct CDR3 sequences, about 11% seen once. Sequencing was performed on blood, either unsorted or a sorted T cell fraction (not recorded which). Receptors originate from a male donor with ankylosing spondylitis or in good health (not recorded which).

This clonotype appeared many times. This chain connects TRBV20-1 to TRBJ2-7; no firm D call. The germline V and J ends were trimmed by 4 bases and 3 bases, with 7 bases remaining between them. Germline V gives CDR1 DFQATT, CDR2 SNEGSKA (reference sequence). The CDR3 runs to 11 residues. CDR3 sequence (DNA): TGCAGTGCTAACAGAGACTACGAGCAGTACTTC. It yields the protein CSANRDYEQYF.

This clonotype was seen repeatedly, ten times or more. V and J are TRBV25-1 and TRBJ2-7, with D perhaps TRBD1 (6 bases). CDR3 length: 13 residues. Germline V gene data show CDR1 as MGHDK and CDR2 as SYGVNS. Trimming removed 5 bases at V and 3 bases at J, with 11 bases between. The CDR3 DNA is TGTGCCAGCAGTTTTGGACAGAACTACGAGCAGTACTTC. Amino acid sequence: CASSFGQNYEQYF.

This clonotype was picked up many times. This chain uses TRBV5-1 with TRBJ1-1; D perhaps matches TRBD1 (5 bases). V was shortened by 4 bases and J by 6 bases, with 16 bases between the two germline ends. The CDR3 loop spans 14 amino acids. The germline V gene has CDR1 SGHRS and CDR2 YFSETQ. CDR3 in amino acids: CASSLGAGTPEAFF. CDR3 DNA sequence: TGCGCCAGCAGCCTCGGTGCAGGGACCCCTGAAGCTTTCTTT.

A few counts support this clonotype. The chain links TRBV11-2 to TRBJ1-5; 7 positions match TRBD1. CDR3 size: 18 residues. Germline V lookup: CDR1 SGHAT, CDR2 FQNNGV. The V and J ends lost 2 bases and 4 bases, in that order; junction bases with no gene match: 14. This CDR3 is CASSLFGTAFLKNQPQHF. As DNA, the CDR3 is TGTGCCAGCAGCTTATTCGGGACAGCCTTCCTCAAGAATCAGCCCCAGCATTTT.

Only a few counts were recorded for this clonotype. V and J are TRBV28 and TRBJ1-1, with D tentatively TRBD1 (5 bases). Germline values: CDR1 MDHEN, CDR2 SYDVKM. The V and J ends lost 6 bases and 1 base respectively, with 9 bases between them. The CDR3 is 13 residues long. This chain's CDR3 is CASSWGRNTEAFF. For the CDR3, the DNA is TGTGCCAGCAGCTGGGGACGGAACACTGAAGCTTTCTTT.

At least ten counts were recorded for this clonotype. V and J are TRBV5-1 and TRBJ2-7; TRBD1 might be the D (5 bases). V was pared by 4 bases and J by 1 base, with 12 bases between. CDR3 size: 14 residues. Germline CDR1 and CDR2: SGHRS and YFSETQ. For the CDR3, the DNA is TGCGCCAGCAGCCCTTCAGGGATATCCTACGAGCAGTACTTC. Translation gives CASSPSGISYEQYF. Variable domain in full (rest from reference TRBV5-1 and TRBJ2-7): KAGVTQTPRYLIKTRGQQVTLSCSPISGHRSVSWYQQTPGQGLQFLFEYFSETQRNKGNFPGRFSGRQFSNSRSEMNVSTLELGDSALYLCASSPSGISYEQYFGPGTRLTVT.

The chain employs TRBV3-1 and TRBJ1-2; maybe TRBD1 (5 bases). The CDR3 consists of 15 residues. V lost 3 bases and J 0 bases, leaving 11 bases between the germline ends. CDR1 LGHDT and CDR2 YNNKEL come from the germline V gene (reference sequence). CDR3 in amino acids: CASSQGLITNYGYTF. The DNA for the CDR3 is TGTGCCAGCAGCCAGGGACTGATTACTAACTATGGCTACACCTTC.

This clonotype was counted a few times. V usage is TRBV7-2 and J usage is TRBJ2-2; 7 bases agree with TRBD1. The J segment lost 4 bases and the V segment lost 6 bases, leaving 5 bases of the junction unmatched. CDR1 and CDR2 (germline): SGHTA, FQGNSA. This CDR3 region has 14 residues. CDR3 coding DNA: TGTGCCAGCAGGGGGACAGTTTTCACCGGGGAGCTGTTTTTT. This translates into CASRGTVFTGELFF.

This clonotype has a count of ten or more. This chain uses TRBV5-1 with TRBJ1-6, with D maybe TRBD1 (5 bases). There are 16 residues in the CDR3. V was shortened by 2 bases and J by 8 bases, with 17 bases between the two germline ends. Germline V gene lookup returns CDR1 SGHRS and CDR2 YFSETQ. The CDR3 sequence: CASSFTQGGADSPLHF. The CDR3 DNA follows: TGCGCCAGCAGCTTTACCCAGGGTGGGGCTGATTCACCCCTCCACTTT.

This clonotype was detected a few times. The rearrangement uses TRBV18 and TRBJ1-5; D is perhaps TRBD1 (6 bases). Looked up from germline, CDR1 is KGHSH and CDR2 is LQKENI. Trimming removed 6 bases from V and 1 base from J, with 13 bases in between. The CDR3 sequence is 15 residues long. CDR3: CASSEAGGSNQPQHF. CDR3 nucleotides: TGTGCCAGCTCGGAAGCGGGGGGCAGCAATCAGCCCCAGCATTTT.

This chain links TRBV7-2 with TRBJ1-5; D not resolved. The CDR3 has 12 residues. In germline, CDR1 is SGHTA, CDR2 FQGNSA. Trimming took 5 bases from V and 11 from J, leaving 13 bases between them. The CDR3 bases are TGTGCCAGCAGCACAGATTCACGGGCCCAGCATTTT. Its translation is CASSTDSRAQHF.

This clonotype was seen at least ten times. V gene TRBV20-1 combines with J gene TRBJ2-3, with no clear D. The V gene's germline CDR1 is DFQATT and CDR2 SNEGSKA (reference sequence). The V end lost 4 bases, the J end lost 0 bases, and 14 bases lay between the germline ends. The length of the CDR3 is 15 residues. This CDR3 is CSATPPTRSTDTQYF. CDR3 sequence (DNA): TGCAGTGCTACGCCCCCGACCAGAAGCACAGATACGCAGTATTTT.

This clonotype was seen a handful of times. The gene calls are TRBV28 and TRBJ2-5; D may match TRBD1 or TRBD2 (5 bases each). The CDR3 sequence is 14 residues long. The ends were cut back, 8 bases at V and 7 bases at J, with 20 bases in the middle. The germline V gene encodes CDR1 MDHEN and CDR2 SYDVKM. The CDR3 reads CASCNFRGTTTQYF. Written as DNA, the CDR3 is TGTGCCAGCTGCAATTTTCGAGGGACCACGACCCAGTACTTC.

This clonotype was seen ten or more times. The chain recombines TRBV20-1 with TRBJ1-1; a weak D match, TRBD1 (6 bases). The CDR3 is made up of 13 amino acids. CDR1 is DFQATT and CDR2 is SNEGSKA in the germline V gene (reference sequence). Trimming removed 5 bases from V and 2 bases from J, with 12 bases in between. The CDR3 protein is CSAPGHFNTEAFF. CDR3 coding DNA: TGCAGTGCTCCGGGACATTTCAACACTGAAGCTTTCTTT.

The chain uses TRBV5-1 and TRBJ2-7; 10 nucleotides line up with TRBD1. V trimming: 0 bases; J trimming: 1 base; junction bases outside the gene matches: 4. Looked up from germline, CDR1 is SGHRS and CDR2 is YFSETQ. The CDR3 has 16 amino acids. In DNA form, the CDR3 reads TGCGCCAGCAGCTTGGGTGACAGGGGGCGATCCTACGAGCAGTACTTC. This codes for CASSLGDRGRSYEQYF.

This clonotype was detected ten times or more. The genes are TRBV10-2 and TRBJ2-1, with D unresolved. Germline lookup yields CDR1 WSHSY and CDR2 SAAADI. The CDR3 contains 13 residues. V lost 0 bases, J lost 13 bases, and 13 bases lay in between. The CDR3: CASSESARMVQFF. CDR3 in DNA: TGCGCCAGCAGTGAGTCCGCTAGAATGGTTCAGTTCTTC.

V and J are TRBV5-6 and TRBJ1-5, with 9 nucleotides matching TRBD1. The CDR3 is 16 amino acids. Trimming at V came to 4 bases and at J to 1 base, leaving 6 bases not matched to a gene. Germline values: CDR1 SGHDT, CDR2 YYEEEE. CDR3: CASSQGQGRSNQPQHF. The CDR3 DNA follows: TGTGCCAGCAGCCAGGGACAGGGACGGAGCAATCAGCCCCAGCATTTT.

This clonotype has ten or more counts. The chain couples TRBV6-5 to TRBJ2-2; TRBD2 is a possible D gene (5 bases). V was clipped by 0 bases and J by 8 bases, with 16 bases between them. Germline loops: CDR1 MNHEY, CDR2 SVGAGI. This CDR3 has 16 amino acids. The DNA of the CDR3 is TGTGCCAGCAGTTACTCCGGGATTAAACCGCCTGGGGAGCTGTTTTTT. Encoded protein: CASSYSGIKPPGELFF.

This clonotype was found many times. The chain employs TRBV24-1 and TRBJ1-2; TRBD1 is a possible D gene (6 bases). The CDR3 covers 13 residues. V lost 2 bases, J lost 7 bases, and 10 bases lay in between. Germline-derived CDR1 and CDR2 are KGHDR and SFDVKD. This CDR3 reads CATSDYRVSGYTF. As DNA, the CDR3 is TGTGCCACCAGTGATTACAGGGTCTCTGGCTACACCTTC.

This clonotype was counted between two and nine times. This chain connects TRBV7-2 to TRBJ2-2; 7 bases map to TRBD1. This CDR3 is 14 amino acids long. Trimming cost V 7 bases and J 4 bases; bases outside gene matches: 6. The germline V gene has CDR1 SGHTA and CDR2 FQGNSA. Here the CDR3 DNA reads TGTGCCAGCACCCTCGACAGGGCCACCGGGGAGCTGTTTTTT. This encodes CASTLDRATGELFF.

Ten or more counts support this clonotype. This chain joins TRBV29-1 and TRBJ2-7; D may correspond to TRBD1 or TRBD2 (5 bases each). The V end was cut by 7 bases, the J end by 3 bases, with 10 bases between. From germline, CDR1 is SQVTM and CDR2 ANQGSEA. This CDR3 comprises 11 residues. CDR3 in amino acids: CSGGEIYEQYF. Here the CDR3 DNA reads TGCAGCGGAGGGGAGATCTACGAGCAGTACTTC.

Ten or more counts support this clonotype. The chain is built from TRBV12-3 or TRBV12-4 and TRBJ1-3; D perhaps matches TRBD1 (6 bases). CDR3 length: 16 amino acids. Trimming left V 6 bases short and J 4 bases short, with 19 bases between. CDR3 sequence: CASRPLADRWGNTIYF. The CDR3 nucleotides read TGTGCCAGCAGGCCTTTAGCCGACAGGTGGGGAAACACCATATATTTT.

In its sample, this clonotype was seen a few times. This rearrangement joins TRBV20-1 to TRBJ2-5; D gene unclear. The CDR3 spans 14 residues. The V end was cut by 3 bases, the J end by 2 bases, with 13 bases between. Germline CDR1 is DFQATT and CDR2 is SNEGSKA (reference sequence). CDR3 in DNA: TGCAGTGCTAGCATACAGCAGAGTCAAGAGACCCAGTACTTC. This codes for CSASIQQSQETQYF.

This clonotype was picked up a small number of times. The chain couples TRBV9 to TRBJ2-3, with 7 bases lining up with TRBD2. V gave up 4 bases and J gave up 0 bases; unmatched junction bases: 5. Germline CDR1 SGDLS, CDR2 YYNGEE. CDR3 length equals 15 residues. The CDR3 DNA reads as TGTGCCAGCAGCCTGGGGGGGAAAAGCACAGATACGCAGTATTTT. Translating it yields CASSLGGKSTDTQYF. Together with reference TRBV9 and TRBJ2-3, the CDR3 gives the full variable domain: DSGVTQTPKHLITATGQRVTLRCSPRSGDLSVYWYQQSLDQGLQFLIQYYNGEERAKGNILERFSAQQFPDLHSELNLSSLELGDSALYFCASSLGGKSTDTQYFGPGTRLTVL.

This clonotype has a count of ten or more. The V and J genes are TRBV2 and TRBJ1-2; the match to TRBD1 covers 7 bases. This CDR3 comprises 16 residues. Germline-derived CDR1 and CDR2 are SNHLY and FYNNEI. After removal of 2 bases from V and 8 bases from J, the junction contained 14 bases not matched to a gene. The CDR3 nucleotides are TGTGCCAGCAGTGAATTCGGGCCGGGACAGAGGGTCGGCTACACCTTC. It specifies CASSEFGPGQRVGYTF.

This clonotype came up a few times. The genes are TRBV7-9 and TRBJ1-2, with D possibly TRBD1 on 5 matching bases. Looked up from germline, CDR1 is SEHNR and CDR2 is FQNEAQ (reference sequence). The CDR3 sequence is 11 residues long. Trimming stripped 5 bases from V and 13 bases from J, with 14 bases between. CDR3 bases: TGTGCCAGCAGCCCCGGCGCGGGGCTCACCTTC. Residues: CASSPGAGLTF.

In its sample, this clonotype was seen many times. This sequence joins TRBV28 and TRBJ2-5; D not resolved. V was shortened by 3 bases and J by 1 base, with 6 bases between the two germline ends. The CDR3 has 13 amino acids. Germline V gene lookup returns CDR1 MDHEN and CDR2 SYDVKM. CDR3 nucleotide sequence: TGTGCCAGCAGTTTCCCAGGCCAAGAGACCCAGTACTTC. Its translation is CASSFPGQETQYF.

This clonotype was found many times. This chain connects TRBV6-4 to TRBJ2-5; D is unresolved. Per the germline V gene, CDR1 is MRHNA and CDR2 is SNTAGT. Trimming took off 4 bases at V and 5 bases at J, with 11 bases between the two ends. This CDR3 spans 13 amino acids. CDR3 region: CASSASMTETQYF. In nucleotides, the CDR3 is TGTGCCAGCAGTGCGTCGATGACGGAGACCCAGTACTTC.

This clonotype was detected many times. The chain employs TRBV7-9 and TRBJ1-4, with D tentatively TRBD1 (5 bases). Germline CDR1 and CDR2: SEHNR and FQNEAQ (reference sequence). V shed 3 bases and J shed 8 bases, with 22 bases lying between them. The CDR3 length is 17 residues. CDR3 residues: CASSFLDPRQFQEKLFF. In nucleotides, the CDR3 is TGTGCCAGCAGCTTTCTTGACCCAAGACAGTTCCAGGAAAAACTGTTTTTT. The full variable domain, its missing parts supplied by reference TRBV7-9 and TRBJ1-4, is DTGVSQNPRHKITKRGQNVTFRCDPISEHNRLYWYRQTLGQGPEFLTYFQNEAQLEKSRLLSDRFSAERPKGSFSTLEIQRTEQGDSAMYLCASSFLDPRQFQEKLFFGSGTQLSVL.

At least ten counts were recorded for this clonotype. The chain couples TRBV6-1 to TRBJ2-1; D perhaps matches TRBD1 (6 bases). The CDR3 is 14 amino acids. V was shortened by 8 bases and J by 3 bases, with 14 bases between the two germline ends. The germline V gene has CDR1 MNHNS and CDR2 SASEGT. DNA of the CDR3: TGTGCCAGCCAGGGGCAGGGCGTCTACAATGAGCAGTTCTTC. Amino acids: CASQGQGVYNEQFF.